This T cell receptor beta chain is from a study of T-cell memory formation after mild COVID-19. One entry per CDR3 protein results from TCRdb running MiXCR on the 5' RACE reads. The sample shows 400,000 to 500,000 distinct CDR3 sequences, 20% to 25% of them seen only once. This clonotype was recorded a few times. Its target is unknown. The germline gene is not matched at one end of the junction; a read error may be the cause. Findings and caveats of the study: The study found balanced CD4/CD8 in clones contracting day 15 to 85 and a CD4+ lean in later expanders.

The germline V gene encodes CDR1 KGHDR and CDR2 SFDVKD. The CDR3 totals 15 residues. The TCR originated in an adult woman who had mild COVID-19 (a few samples of this study predate the infection). Cell type and time point are not known. J is TRBJ2-7 and V is TRBV24-1, with 7 nucleotides matching TRBD1. Sequencing used PBMCs or a T cell subset sorted from them (not recorded which). The CDR3, as DNA: TGTGCCACCAGTGATCCTACGACAGGGTCCTCCGAGCAGTACTTC. Its translation is CATSDPTTGSSEQYF.